This is a list of T cell receptor beta chains from one sample in a study of cytomegalovirus exposure and HLA in healthy donors. Measured with immunoSEQ multiplex PCR; TCRdb has only the in-frame clones, and not every one. Counted here are 100,000 to 150,000 clones, 70% to 80% occurring once; the ten biggest clones make up 1.9%. The source material was PBMCs. The receptors originated from a man between 45 and 60 years old in good health and CMV-seronegative. Each CDR3 is given with its conserved first and last residue. The D gene is left open where the match is weak. Clone size is not always given. Where it is, it says once, few, many or a class for expanded clones.

d_gene | j_gene | v_gene | abundance | CDR3aa | CDR3nt
NA | TRBJ2-6 | TRBV5-4 | NA | CASSLRDILHSGANVPTF | TGTGCCAGCAGCTTGAGGGACATTCTACACTCTGGGGCCAACGTCCCGACTTTC
TRBD1 | TRBJ1-1 | TRBV14 | NA | CASSFDRGTTEAFF | TGTGCCAGCAGCTTCGACAGGGGGACGACTGAAGCTTTCTTT
TRBD1 | TRBJ1-2 | TRBV5-8 | NA | CASSLYRGSYGYTF | TGTGCCAGCAGCTTGTACAGGGGGTCCTATGGCTACACCTTC
NA | TRBJ1-1 | TRBV27 | NA | CASSFREGWTEAFF | TGTGCCAGCAGTTTCAGGGAGGGTTGGACTGAAGCTTTCTTT
NA | TRBJ2-2 | TRBV6-5 | NA | CASSWRGRDTGELFF | TGTGCCAGCAGTTGGAGGGGGCGCGACACCGGGGAGCTGTTTTTT
NA | TRBJ2-3 | TRBV4-3 | NA | CASSQDRRGGDTQYF | TGCGCCAGCAGCCAAGATCGGAGGGGTGGAGATACGCAGTATTTT
NA | TRBJ1-1 | TRBV29-1 | NA | CSTSDRSRTEAFF | TGCAGCACCTCCGACAGGAGTAGGACTGAAGCTTTCTTT
NA | TRBJ1-1 | TRBV29-1 | NA | CSVGTANTEAFF | TGCAGCGTTGGGACAGCGAACACTGAAGCTTTCTTT
NA | TRBJ2-7 | TRBV2 | NA | CASTGETYEQYF | TGTGCCAGCACGGGGGAAACCTACGAGCAGTACTTC
TRBD1 | TRBJ1-5 | TRBV2 | NA | CASTGDRGSIPHF | TGTGCCAGCACCGGGGACAGGGGATCTATACCACATTTT
NA | TRBJ2-6 | TRBV5-1 | NA | CASSLEPSSSGANVLTF | TGCGCCAGCAGCTTGGAGCCATCTAGTTCTGGGGCCAACGTCCTGACTTTC
NA | TRBJ1-1 | TRBV5-1 | NA | CASSLGAGTSTEAFF | TGCGCCAGCAGCTTGGGTGCGGGGACGAGCACTGAAGCTTTCTTT
NA | TRBJ1-1 | TRBV2 | NA | CASSESMNTEAFF | TGTGCCAGCAGTGAATCCATGAACACTGAAGCTTTCTTT
NA | TRBJ2-3 | TRBV5-1 | NA | CASSLGGLSDTQYF | TGCGCCAGCAGCTTGGGAGGGTTGTCGGATACGCAGTATTTT
NA | TRBJ2-1 | TRBV7-2 | once | CASSLPAYNEQFF | TGTGCCAGCAGCTTACCCGCCTACAATGAGCAGTTCTTC
NA | TRBJ1-1 | TRBV5-1 | NA | CASSLQGWLNTEAFF | TGCGCCAGCAGCTTGCAGGGATGGCTGAACACTGAAGCTTTCTTT
NA | TRBJ2-2 | TRBV19 | few | CASSIGLRNTGGLFF | TGTGCCAGTAGTATCGGGTTAAGGAACACCGGGGGGCTGTTTTTT
NA | TRBJ1-2 | TRBV6-1 | NA | CASSPDSGHGYTF | TGTGCCAGCAGTCCGGACTCCGGACATGGCTACACCTTC
TRBD1 | TRBJ2-6 | TRBV19 | NA | CASSIRDRGPTYPLTGANVLTF | TGTGCCAGTAGCATCCGGGACAGGGGTCCCACGTACCCCCTTACTGGGGCCAACGTCCTGACTTTC
NA | TRBJ1-4 | TRBV7-8 | NA | CASRLGHRGEKLFF | TGTGCCAGCAGGTTGGGGCATAGGGGCGAAAAACTGTTTTTT
NA | TRBJ1-6 | TRBV4-1 | NA | CASSRETLTNSPLHF | TGCGCCAGCAGCCGAGAGACTCTGACGAATTCACCCCTCCACTTT
NA | TRBJ2-5 | TRBV19 | NA | CASTPRGLETQYF | TGTGCCAGTACCCCCCGGGGTCTAGAGACCCAGTACTTC
NA | TRBJ2-7 | TRBV11-2 | NA | CASSLARVGEQYF | TGTGCCAGCAGCTTAGCCAGGGTGGGCGAGCAGTACTTC
NA | TRBJ2-1 | TRBV4-2 | NA | CASSQDQAGYNEQFF | TGTGCCAGCAGCCAAGACCAAGCGGGTTACAATGAGCAGTTCTTC
TRBD2 | TRBJ2-1 | TRBV7-2 | NA | CASSLLLAGEDEQFF | TGTGCCAGCAGCTTACTCCTAGCGGGGGAAGACGAGCAGTTCTTC
NA | TRBJ2-2 | TRBV7-8 | NA | CATPQGLRFKNTGELFF | TGTGCCACCCCTCAGGGCCTGAGGTTTAAGAACACCGGGGAGCTGTTTTTT
NA | TRBJ2-4 | TRBV7-2 | few | CASSLVSREMEGIQYF | TGTGCCAGCAGCTTAGTCTCCAGGGAGATGGAGGGCATTCAGTACTTC
TRBD1 | TRBJ2-6 | TRBV7-3 | NA | CASGTGAGANVLTF | TGTGCCAGCGGCACAGGGGCTGGGGCCAACGTCCTGACTTTC
TRBD2 | TRBJ2-7 | TRBV14 | few | CASSQVGRGLAGGEQYF | TGTGCCAGCAGCCAAGTGGGTCGTGGGCTAGCGGGGGGCGAGCAGTACTTC
TRBD2 | TRBJ2-3 | TRBV5-6 | NA | CASSSGTSGADTQYF | TGTGCCAGCAGCTCCGGGACTAGCGGGGCAGATACGCAGTATTTT
TRBD1 | TRBJ2-1 | TRBV7-3 | once | CASSFTGGARDEQFF | TGTGCCAGCAGCTTTACAGGGGGAGCGAGGGATGAGCAGTTCTTC
NA | TRBJ1-2 | TRBV6-1 | NA | CASSEGLVNYGYTF | TGTGCCAGCAGCGAAGGACTTGTTAACTATGGCTACACCTTC
NA | TRBJ1-2 | TRBV10-3 | NA | CAISDPVYYGYTF | TGTGCCATCAGTGATCCAGTGTATTATGGCTACACCTTC
TRBD2 | TRBJ2-3 | TRBV4-1 | NA | CASSRALAGNTDTQYF | TGCGCCAGCAGCCGAGCTCTAGCGGGGAACACAGATACGCAGTATTTT
TRBD1 | TRBJ1-2 | TRBV4-2 | NA | CASSQATGEEGYTF | TGTGCCAGCAGCCAGGCGACAGGGGAGGAGGGCTACACCTTC
NA | TRBJ1-2 | TRBV5-6 | NA | CASSFGQVPGYTF | TGTGCCAGCAGCTTTGGGCAGGTCCCTGGCTACACCTTC
TRBD1 | TRBJ2-7 | TRBV5-4 | NA | CASSLFGTGAYEQYF | TGTGCCAGCAGCTTATTCGGGACAGGGGCCTACGAGCAGTACTTC